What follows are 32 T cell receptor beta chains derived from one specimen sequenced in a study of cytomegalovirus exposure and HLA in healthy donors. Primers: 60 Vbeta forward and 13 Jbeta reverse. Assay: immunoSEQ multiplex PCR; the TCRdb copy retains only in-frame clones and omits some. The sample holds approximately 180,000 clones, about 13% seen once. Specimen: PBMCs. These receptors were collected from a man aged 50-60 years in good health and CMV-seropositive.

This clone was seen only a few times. The CDR3 protein is CASSLVEGSEAFF. In DNA form, the CDR3 reads TGTGCCAGCAGCTTAGTTGAGGGCTCTGAAGCTTTCTTT. The chain combines TRBV5-4 with TRBJ1-1; D not resolved. Germline V gene data show CDR1 as SGHNT and CDR2 as YYREEE (reference sequence). V lost 2 bases to trimming and J lost 6 bases, with 11 bases between them. The CDR3 is 13 residues long. Filled out from reference TRBV5-4 and TRBJ1-1, the complete variable domain reads ETGVTQSPTHLIKTRGQQVTLRCSSQSGHNTVSWYQQALGQGPQFIFQYYREEENGRGNFPPRFSGLQFPNYSSELNVNALELDDSALYLCASSLVEGSEAFFGQGTRLTVV.

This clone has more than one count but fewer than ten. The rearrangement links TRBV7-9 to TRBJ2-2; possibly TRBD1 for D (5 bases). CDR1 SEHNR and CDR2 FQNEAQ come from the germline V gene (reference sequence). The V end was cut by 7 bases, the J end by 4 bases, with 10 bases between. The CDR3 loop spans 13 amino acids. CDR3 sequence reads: CASNDRSTGELFF. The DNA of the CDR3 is TGTGCCAGCAATGACAGAAGCACCGGGGAGCTGTTTTTT.

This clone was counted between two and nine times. The CDR3 sequence is CASSGTGVNYGYTF. The DNA for the CDR3 is TGTGCCAGCAGCGGGACAGGGGTAAACTATGGCTACACCTTC. V usage is TRBV7-9 and J usage is TRBJ1-2; 10 bases are shared with TRBD1. The CDR3 has 14 residues. Germline-derived CDR1 and CDR2 are SEHNR and FQNEAQ (reference sequence). With 5 bases clipped from V and 2 bases from J, the junction kept 2 bases outside the gene matches.

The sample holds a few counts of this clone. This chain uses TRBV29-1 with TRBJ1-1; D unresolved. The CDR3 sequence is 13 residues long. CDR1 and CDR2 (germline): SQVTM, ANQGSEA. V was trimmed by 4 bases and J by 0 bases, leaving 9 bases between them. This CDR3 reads CSVGASMNTEAFF. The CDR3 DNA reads TGCAGCGTTGGAGCAAGCATGAACACTGAAGCTTTCTTT.

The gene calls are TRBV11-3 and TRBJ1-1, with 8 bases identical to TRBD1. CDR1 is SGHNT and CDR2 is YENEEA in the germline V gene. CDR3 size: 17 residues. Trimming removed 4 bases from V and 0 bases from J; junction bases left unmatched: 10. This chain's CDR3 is CASSSISGQGMNTEAFF. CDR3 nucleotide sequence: TGTGCCAGCAGCTCTATCTCCGGACAGGGAATGAACACTGAAGCTTTCTTT.

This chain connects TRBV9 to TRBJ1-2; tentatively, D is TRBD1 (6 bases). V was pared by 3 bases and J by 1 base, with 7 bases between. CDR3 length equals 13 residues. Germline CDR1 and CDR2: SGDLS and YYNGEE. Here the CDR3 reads CASSADSNYGYTF. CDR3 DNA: TGTGCCAGCAGCGCGGACAGTAACTATGGCTACACCTTC.

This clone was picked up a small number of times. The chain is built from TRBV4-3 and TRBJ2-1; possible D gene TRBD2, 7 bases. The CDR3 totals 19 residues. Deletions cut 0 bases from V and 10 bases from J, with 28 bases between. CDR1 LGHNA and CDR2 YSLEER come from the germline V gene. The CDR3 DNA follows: TGCGCCAGCAGCCAAGATAGAGGTGGGTTAGGGGGGGCCGGTGGAGAGCAGTTCTTC. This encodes CASSQDRGGLGGAGGEQFF.

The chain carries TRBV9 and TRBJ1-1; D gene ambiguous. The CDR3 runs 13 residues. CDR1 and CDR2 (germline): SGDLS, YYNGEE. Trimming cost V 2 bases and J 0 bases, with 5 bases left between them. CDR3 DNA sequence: TGTGCCAGCAGCGTTCAGGTGAACACTGAAGCTTTCTTT. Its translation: CASSVQVNTEAFF.

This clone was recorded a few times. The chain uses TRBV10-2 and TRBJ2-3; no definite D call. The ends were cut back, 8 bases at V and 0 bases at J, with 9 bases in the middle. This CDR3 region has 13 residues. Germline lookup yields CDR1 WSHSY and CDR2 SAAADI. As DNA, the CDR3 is TGCGCCAGCGGGCAGCACAGCACAGATACGCAGTATTTT. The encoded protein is CASGQHSTDTQYF.

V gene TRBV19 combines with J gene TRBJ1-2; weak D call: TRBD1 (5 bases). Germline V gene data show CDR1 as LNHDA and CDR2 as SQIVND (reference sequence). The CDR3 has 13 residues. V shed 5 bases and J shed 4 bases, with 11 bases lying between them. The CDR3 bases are TGTGCCAGTAGTCCCCGGACAACCTATGGCTACACCTTC. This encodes CASSPRTTYGYTF. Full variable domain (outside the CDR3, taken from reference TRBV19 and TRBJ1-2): DGGITQSPKYLFRKEGQNVTLSCEQNLNHDAMYWYRQDPGQGLRLIYYSQIVNDFQKGDIAEGYSVSREKKESFPLTVTSAQKNPTAFYLCASSPRTTYGYTFGSGTRLTVV.

CDR3 protein: CASSRERVGSYGYTF. CDR3 DNA: TGCGCCAGCAGCCGGGAAAGAGTAGGGAGCTATGGCTACACCTTC. The V call is TRBV4-3, the J call TRBJ1-2; D not resolved. Germline V gene data show CDR1 as LGHNA and CDR2 as YSLEER. The CDR3 contains 15 residues. Trimming stripped 4 bases from V and 4 bases from J, with 16 bases between.

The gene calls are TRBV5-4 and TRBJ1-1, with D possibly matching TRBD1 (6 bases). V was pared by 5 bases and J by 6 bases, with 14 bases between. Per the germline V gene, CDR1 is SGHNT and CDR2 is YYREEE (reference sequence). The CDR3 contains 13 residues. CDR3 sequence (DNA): TGTGCCAGCAGTAGGGACACCAAATCTGAAGCTTTCTTT. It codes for CASSRDTKSEAFF.

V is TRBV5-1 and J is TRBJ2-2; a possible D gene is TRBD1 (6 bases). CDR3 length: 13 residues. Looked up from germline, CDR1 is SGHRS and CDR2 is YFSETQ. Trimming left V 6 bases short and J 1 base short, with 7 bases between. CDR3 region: CASMTGNTGELFF. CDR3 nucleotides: TGCGCCAGCATGACAGGGAACACCGGGGAGCTGTTTTTT.

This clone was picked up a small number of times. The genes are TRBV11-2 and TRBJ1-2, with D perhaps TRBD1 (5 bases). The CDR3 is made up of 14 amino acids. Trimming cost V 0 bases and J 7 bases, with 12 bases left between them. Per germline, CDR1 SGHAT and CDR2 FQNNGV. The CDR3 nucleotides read TGTGCCAGCAGCTTAGATGGACATTATAGTGGCTACACCTTC. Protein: CASSLDGHYSGYTF.

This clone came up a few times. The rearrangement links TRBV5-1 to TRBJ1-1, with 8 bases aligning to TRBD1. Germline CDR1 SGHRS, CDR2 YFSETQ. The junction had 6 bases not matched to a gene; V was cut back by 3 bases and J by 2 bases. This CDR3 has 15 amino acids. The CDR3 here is CASSSRGQENTEAFF. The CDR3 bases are TGCGCCAGCAGCTCTAGGGGACAGGAAAACACTGAAGCTTTCTTT.

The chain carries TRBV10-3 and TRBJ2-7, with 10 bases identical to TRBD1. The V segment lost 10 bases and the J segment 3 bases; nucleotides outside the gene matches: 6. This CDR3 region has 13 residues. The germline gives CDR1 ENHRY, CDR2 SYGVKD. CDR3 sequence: CATGGTGVYEQYF. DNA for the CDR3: TGTGCCACCGGGGGGACAGGGGTCTACGAGCAGTACTTC.

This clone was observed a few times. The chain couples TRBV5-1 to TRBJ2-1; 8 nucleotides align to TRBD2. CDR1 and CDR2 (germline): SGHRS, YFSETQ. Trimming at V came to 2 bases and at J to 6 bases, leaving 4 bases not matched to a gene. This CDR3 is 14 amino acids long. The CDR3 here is CASSFSSGVNEQFF. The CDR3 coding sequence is TGCGCCAGCAGCTTTAGTAGCGGGGTCAATGAGCAGTTCTTC.

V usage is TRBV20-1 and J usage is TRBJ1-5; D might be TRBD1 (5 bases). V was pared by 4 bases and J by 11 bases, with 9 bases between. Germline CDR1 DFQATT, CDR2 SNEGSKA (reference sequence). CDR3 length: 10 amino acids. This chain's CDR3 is CSAIDRTQHF. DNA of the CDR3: TGCAGTGCTATTGACAGAACCCAGCATTTT.

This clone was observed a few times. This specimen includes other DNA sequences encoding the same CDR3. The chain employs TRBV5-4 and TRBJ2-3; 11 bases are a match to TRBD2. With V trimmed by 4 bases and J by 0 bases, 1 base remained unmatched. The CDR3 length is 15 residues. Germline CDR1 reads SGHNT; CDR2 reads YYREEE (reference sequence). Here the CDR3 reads CASSPSGGSTDTQYF. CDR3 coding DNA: TGTGCCAGCAGCCCTAGCGGGGGGAGCACAGATACGCAGTATTTT.

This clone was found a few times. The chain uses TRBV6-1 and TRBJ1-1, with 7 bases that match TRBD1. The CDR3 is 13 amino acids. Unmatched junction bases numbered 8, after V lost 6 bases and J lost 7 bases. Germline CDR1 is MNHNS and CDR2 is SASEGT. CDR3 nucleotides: TGTGCCAGCAGCTGGAAGGGGGCGGATGAAGCTTTCTTT. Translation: CASSWKGADEAFF.

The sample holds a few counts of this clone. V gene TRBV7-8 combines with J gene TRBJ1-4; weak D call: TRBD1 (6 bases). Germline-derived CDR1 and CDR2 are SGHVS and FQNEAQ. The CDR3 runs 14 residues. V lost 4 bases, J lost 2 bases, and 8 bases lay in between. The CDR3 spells CASSSRGTNEKLFF. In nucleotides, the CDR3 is TGTGCCAGCAGCTCCAGGGGTACTAATGAAAAACTGTTTTTT. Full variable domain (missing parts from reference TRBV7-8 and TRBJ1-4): GAGVSQSPRYKVAKRGQDVALRCDPISGHVSLFWYQQALGQGPEFLTYFQNEAQLDKSGLPSDRFFAERPEGSVSTLKIQRTQQEDSAVYLCASSSRGTNEKLFFGSGTQLSVL.

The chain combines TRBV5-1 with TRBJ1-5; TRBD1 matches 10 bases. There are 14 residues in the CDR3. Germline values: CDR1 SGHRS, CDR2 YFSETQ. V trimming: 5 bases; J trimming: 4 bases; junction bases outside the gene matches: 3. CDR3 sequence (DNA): TGCGCCAGCAGATGGGACAGGGGAAATCAGCCCCAGCATTTT. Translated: CASRWDRGNQPQHF.

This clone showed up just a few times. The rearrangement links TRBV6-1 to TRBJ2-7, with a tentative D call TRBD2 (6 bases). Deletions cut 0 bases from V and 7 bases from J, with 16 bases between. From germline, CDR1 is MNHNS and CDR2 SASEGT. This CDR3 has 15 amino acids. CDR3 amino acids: CASSEARTVRGEQYF. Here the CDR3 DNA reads TGTGCCAGCAGTGAAGCCCGCACTGTTCGGGGGGAGCAGTACTTC.

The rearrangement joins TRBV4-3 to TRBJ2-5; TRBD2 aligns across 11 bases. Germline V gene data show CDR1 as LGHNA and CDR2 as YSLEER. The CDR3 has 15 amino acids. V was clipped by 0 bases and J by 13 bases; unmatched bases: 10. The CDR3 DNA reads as TGCGCCAGCAGCCAAGAGGTCACTAGCGGGGGAACTTCGTACTTC. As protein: CASSQEVTSGGTSYF.

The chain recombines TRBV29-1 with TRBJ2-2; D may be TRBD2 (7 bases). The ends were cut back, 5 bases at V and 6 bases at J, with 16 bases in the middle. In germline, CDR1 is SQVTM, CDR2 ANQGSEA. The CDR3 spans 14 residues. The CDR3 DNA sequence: TGCAGCGTTAGGGCGGGGGCGGGCGCCGGGGAGCTGTTTTTT. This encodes CSVRAGAGAGELFF.

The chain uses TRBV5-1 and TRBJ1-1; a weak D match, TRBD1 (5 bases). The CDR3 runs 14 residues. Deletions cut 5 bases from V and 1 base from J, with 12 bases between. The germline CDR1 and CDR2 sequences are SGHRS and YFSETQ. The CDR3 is CASRVQASNTEAFF. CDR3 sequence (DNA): TGCGCCAGCAGAGTACAGGCATCGAACACTGAAGCTTTCTTT.

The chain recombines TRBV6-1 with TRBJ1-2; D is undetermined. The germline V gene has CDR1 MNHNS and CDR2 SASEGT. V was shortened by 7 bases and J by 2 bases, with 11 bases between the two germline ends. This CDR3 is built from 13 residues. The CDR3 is CASTETRNYGYTF. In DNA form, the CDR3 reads TGTGCCAGCACCGAGACGAGGAACTATGGCTACACCTTC.

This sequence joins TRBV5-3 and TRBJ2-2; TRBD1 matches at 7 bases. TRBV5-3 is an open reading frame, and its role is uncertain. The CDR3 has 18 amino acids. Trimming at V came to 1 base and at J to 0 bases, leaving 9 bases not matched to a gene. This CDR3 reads CARSLSHSGTANTGELFF. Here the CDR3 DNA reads TGTGCCAGAAGCTTGAGCCACTCCGGGACAGCGAACACCGGGGAGCTGTTTTTT.

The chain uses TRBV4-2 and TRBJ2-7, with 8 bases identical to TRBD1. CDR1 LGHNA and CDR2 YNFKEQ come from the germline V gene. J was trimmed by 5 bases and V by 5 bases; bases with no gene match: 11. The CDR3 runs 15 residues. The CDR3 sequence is CASSSQAGGGNEQYF. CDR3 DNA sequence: TGTGCCAGCAGCTCTCAGGCAGGGGGCGGGAACGAGCAGTACTTC.

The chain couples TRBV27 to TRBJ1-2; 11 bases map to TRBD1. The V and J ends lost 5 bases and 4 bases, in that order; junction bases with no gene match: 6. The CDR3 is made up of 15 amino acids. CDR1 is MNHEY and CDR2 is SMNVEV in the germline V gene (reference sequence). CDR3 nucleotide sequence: TGTGCCAGCAGTACCCGGACAGGGGGCATCTATGGCTACACCTTC. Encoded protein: CASSTRTGGIYGYTF.

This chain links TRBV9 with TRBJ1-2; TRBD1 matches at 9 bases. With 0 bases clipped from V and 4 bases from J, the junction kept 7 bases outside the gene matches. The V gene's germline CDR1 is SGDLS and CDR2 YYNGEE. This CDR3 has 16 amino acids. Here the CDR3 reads CASSVGRDRAGYGYTF. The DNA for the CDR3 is TGTGCCAGCAGCGTAGGCCGGGACAGGGCTGGCTATGGCTACACCTTC. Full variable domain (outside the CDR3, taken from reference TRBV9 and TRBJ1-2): DSGVTQTPKHLITATGQRVTLRCSPRSGDLSVYWYQQSLDQGLQFLIQYYNGEERAKGNILERFSAQQFPDLHSELNLSSLELGDSALYFCASSVGRDRAGYGYTFGSGTRLTVV.

The CDR3 nucleotides are TGTGCCAGCAGACGCGGGGGAGAGACTCACAATGAGCAGTTCTTC. This translates into CASRRGGETHNEQFF. The chain links TRBV5-4 to TRBJ2-1; TRBD2 agrees at 7 bases. This CDR3 is 15 amino acids long. Germline trimming cut 5 bases from V and 5 bases from J; bases unmatched to any gene: 10. Per germline, CDR1 SGHNT and CDR2 YYREEE (reference sequence).